This T cell receptor (beta chain) is drawn from a study of T cells in women clearing cervical HPV infection. Worth noting for this clone: The CDR3 end falls 3 residues outside the read, so it is completed with the germline J gene.

Germline V gives CDR1 SGHVS, CDR2 FQNEAQ. The CDR3 totals 12 residues. V was pared by 1 base and J by 5 bases, with 5 bases between. Measured with immunoSEQ multiplex PCR; TCRdb has only the in-frame clones, and not every one. This sample contains some 31,000 clones. This sequence was found in a woman aged 18 to 75 with a cervical HPV16 infection that either progressed to CIN3+ or cleared (not recorded which). The material sequenced was blood buffy coat. The chain couples TRBV7-8 to TRBJ2-5; D is perhaps TRBD1 (5 bases). Here the CDR3 reads CASSLDRETQYF. The CDR3 DNA, read in part, is TGTGCCAGCAGCTTAGACAGGGAGACC.